Below, 18 T cell receptor beta chains from the same sample are listed, as sequenced in a study of cytomegalovirus exposure and HLA in healthy donors. Both 60 Vbeta primers and 13 Jbeta primers went into the PCR. This table comes from immunoSEQ multiplex PCR, and its TCRdb copy is limited to in-frame clones, with some not included. Among approximately 190,000 clones, 65% to 90% were seen once, and the ten largest hold approximately 6.3%. The sequenced sample consisted of PBMCs. The receptor set was obtained from a man between 40 and 49 years old in good health and CMV-seropositive.

The CDR3 nucleotides read TGTGCCTGGAGCTTTGCGGGGGCAACAACTAATGAAAAACTGTTTTTT. Its protein product is CAWSFAGATTNEKLFF. J is TRBJ1-4 and V is TRBV30, with a tentative D call TRBD1 (6 bases). Germline V gene data show CDR1 as GTSNPN and CDR2 as SVGIG (reference sequence). The germline V and J ends were trimmed by 3 bases and 0 bases, with 14 bases remaining between them. The CDR3 loop spans 16 amino acids.

This chain links TRBV5-1 with TRBJ1-3; TRBD1 matches 8 bases. The CDR3 contains 16 residues. CDR1 is SGHRS and CDR2 is YFSETQ in the germline V gene. Trimming cost V 0 bases and J 4 bases; bases outside gene matches: 6. CDR3 DNA: TGCGCCAGCAGCTTGGCCCAGGGGGCGACGGGAAACACCATATATTTT. This sequence encodes CASSLAQGATGNTIYF.

The chain has TRBV15 and TRBJ2-7, with D maybe TRBD1 (5 bases). Germline V CDR1 and CDR2: LNHNV, YYDKDF (reference sequence). Deletions cut 1 base from V and 0 bases from J, with 10 bases between. CDR3 size: 15 residues. CDR3 sequence (DNA): TGTGCCACCAGCAGAGCCAGGGCCGCCTCCTACGAGCAGTACTTC. Translation gives CATSRARAASYEQYF.

The chain has TRBV7-2 and TRBJ1-2; TRBD1 might be the D (6 bases). The CDR3 is 16 residues long. Trimming removed 1 base at V and 4 bases at J, with 16 bases between. Per the germline V gene, CDR1 is SGHTA and CDR2 is FQGNSA. The CDR3 coding sequence is TGTGCCAGCAGCTTAGGTGGCAGGGGAGAGGTCTATGGCTACACCTTC. This sequence encodes CASSLGGRGEVYGYTF.

This clone was counted once. The chain uses TRBV7-2 and TRBJ2-5; D might be TRBD2 (7 bases). Per the germline V gene, CDR1 is SGHTA and CDR2 is FQGNSA. The V end lost 5 bases, the J end lost 5 bases, and 21 bases lay between the germline ends. The CDR3 is 16 amino acids. CDR3 loop: CASSPHSGLGGETQYF. DNA of the CDR3: TGTGCCAGCAGCCCACATAGCGGACTAGGGGGGGAGACCCAGTACTTC.

Here the CDR3 reads CASSLSLGEIEGYTF. The CDR3 DNA sequence: TGTGCCAGCAGCCTGTCGTTGGGAGAGATCGAAGGCTACACCTTC. The rearrangement links TRBV7-9 to TRBJ1-2; D remains unclear. The CDR3 loop spans 15 amino acids. V shed 5 bases and J shed 8 bases, with 21 bases lying between them. Germline CDR1 reads SEHNR; CDR2 reads FQNEAQ (reference sequence).

In DNA, the CDR3 is TGTGCCAGTGGGGAGCCCGAAGGGACCCAGTACTTC. Protein product: CASGEPEGTQYF. V usage is TRBV19 and J usage is TRBJ2-5; D might be TRBD2 (5 bases). From germline, CDR1 is LNHDA and CDR2 SQIVND (reference sequence). This CDR3 spans 12 amino acids. Trimming removed 8 bases at V and 7 bases at J, with 14 bases between. The variable domain in full, with the rest retrieved from reference TRBV19 and TRBJ2-5, is DGGITQSPKYLFRKEGQNVTLSCEQNLNHDAMYWYRQDPGQGLRLIYYSQIVNDFQKGDIAEGYSVSREKKESFPLTVTSAQKNPTAFYLCASGEPEGTQYFGPGTRLLVL.

At least ten counts were recorded for this clone. This chain joins TRBV4-3 and TRBJ2-7, with D tentatively TRBD1 (6 bases). The V gene's germline CDR1 is LGHNA and CDR2 YSLEER. Trimming pared 2 bases from V and 4 bases from J, leaving 18 bases between. The CDR3 is 16 residues long. This chain's CDR3 is CASSQITTGGRYEQYF. CDR3 in DNA: TGCGCCAGCAGCCAAATTACGACAGGTGGAAGGTACGAGCAGTACTTC.

The CDR3 spells CASSPPGANFYNEQFF. The DNA for the CDR3 is TGTGCCAGCAGCCCCCCTGGAGCGAACTTCTACAATGAGCAGTTCTTC. This chain joins TRBV7-2 and TRBJ2-1, with D unresolved. The V end was cut by 5 bases, the J end by 3 bases, with 17 bases between. This CDR3 comprises 16 residues. Germline V gene sequence: CDR1 SGHTA, CDR2 FQGNSA.

This chain connects TRBV11-2 to TRBJ2-1, with 8 bases identical to TRBD1. The CDR3 extends over 13 amino acids. CDR1 is SGHAT and CDR2 is FQNNGV in the germline V gene. Trimming cost V 6 bases and J 15 bases; bases outside gene matches: 13. The CDR3 coding sequence is TGTGCCAGCAGGTTACGGCCGGGACAGGAGGGGTTCTTC. This gives the protein CASRLRPGQEGFF.

The rearrangement links TRBV28 to TRBJ2-7, with 7 bases identical to TRBD1. Per the germline V gene, CDR1 is MDHEN and CDR2 is SYDVKM. CDR3 size: 14 residues. The trim removed 6 bases at V and 2 bases at J, leaving 7 bases unmatched. The CDR3 sequence: CASRETGLTYEQYF. In DNA, the CDR3 is TGTGCCAGCAGAGAGACAGGGTTAACCTACGAGCAGTACTTC.

The gene calls are TRBV5-1 and TRBJ2-4; 7 bases match TRBD1. The germline CDR1 and CDR2 sequences are SGHRS and YFSETQ. V shed 4 bases and J 6 bases; nucleotides not matched to a gene: 4. This CDR3 has 13 amino acids. The CDR3 DNA follows: TGCGCCAGCAGCATCGGACAGGCAAACATTCAGTACTTC. This translates into CASSIGQANIQYF.

The chain is built from TRBV5-3 and TRBJ2-2, with 8 bases lining up with TRBD2. TRBV5-3 is filed as an ORF, its function uncertain. V lost 4 bases and J lost 4; bases outside the gene matches: 15. The CDR3 has 18 residues. In DNA form, the CDR3 reads TGTGCCAGAAGCCCCAGTCAGCGGGGGCTGTTCGGCACCGGGGAGCTGTTTTTT. Translated: CARSPSQRGLFGTGELFF.

The chain recombines TRBV4-1 with TRBJ2-3; D may be TRBD1 (6 bases). The CDR3 sequence is 14 residues long. Germline V gives CDR1 MGHRA, CDR2 YSYEKL. V lost 1 base to trimming and J lost 2 bases, with 7 bases between them. The DNA for the CDR3 is TGCGCCAGCAGCCAAGGGGACACCACAGATACGCAGTATTTT. Encoded protein: CASSQGDTTDTQYF.

The chain employs TRBV11-2 and TRBJ2-2, with 8 bases matching TRBD1. Trimming removed 1 base from V and 5 bases from J; junction bases left unmatched: 3. Germline V gene data show CDR1 as SGHAT and CDR2 as FQNNGV. This CDR3 region has 15 residues. CDR3 loop: CASSLVQGATGELFF. CDR3 DNA: TGTGCCAGCAGCTTAGTGCAGGGGGCGACCGGGGAGCTGTTTTTT.

The genes are TRBV18 and TRBJ2-5, with D possibly matching TRBD1 (6 bases). Germline values: CDR1 KGHSH, CDR2 LQKENI. This CDR3 is built from 15 residues. Between the trimmed V and J ends, which lost 7 bases and 3 bases, there was a span of 18 bases. CDR3: CASFTNREAEETQYF. The DNA for the CDR3 is TGTGCCAGCTTCACAAACAGGGAAGCCGAAGAGACCCAGTACTTC.

This clone was recorded only once. The CDR3, as DNA: TGCGCCAGCAGCCAGGCTCCGGGACTAGCAGAGTATTTT. Amino acids: CASSQAPGLAEYF. The chain couples TRBV4-3 to TRBJ2-3; 9 bases are a match to TRBD2. The CDR3 runs 13 residues. J lost 13 bases, V lost 3 bases, and 8 bases had no gene match. Germline CDR1 and CDR2: LGHNA and YSLEER.

This chain connects TRBV2 to TRBJ1-6, with TRBD1 matching 7 bases. CDR1 SNHLY and CDR2 FYNNEI come from the germline V gene. Trimming cost V 7 bases and J 7 bases; bases outside gene matches: 10. The CDR3 is made up of 15 amino acids. The CDR3 coding sequence is TGTGCCAGCAACACCGGGGGACAGCCAAATTCACCCCTCCACTTT. Residues: CASNTGGQPNSPLHF.